Detailed here is one TCR beta chain. Its antigen is unidentified. The data belong to a study of T cells in narcolepsy. Overall study: Healthy controls were enrolled alongside patients with narcolepsy type 1 or type 2. Broader study findings: In some patient and control memory CD4+ samples, autoreactive clones were absent. Reportedly, autoreactive clonotypes were serially detected in patients' blood but not controls'. Same-patient CSF and blood CD4+ T cell clonotypes included HCRT-specific and TRIB2-specific autoreactive ones.

The repertoire was sequenced with immunoSEQ multiplex PCR; TCRdb's copy has only in-frame clones and lacks some. The sample has fewer than 40,000 clones; around 83% are singletons. This CDR3 is built from 14 residues. The germline V gene has CDR1 SGHRS and CDR2 YFSETQ. Trimming removed 4 bases from V and 4 bases from J; junction bases left unmatched: 4. The clonotype originates from a human donor in good health. V gene TRBV5-1 combines with J gene TRBJ2-5; TRBD2 matches 10 bases. Sequencing was carried out using memory (CD45RA-) CD4+ T cells from blood. The CDR3 reads CASSQRGGTETQYF. The CDR3 nucleotides read TGCGCCAGCAGCCAGCGGGGGGGCACAGAGACCCAGTACTTC.